Listed here are 3 T cell receptor beta chains from one sample, sequenced in a study of cytomegalovirus exposure and HLA in healthy donors. It was with 60 Vbeta and 13 Jbeta primers that the PCR ran. Produced via immunoSEQ multiplex PCR; TCRdb's table is partial and in-frame only. The table has some 100,000 clones, approximately 74% seen once. Sequenced input: PBMCs. The receptor source for this set is a woman aged 50 to 65 in good health and CMV-seropositive.

The rearrangement joins TRBV29-1 to TRBJ1-5; 8 bases are a match to TRBD1. The CDR3 contains 13 residues. The V gene end was trimmed by 6 bases and the J gene end by 7 bases; junction bases not matched to a gene: 8. The V gene's germline CDR1 is SQVTM and CDR2 ANQGSEA. DNA of the CDR3: TGCAGCGTGGGTCAGGGGGCTGGACAGCCCCAGCATTTT. Amino acid sequence: CSVGQGAGQPQHF.

The V gene is TRBV2, the J gene TRBJ1-5, with D hard to call. V was shortened by 5 bases and J by 7 bases, with 15 bases between the two germline ends. Germline loops: CDR1 SNHLY, CDR2 FYNNEI. The CDR3 loop spans 14 amino acids. The DNA for the CDR3 is TGTGCCAGCAGTTCCTCCTCTACGTTGCAGCCCCAGCATTTT. The encoded protein is CASSSSSTLQPQHF.

The chain has TRBV30 and TRBJ1-3, with D maybe TRBD1 (5 bases). The CDR3 covers 14 residues. The V end was cut by 0 bases, the J end by 3 bases, with 9 bases between. The germline CDR1 and CDR2 sequences are GTSNPN and SVGIG (reference sequence). DNA for the CDR3: TGTGCCTGGAGTGTTGCAGGGAATGGAAACACCATATATTTT. It translates to CAWSVAGNGNTIYF.